Following are 16 T cell receptor beta chains from one sample sequenced in a study of T cell repertoires in cytomegalovirus infection. Using its own MiXCR run on the reads, TCRdb lists one record per CDR3 protein. Of over 300,000 distinct CDR3 sequences in the sample, roughly 15% were seen once. The sequencing sample was made of PBMCs. These receptors all come from a human donor in good health (CMV status not recorded). Some clones in this sample may be carry-over from other donors' samples.

The chain recombines TRBV28 with TRBJ2-7; TRBD2 agrees at 9 bases. V was pared by 4 bases and J by 0 bases, with 7 bases of the junction left unmatched. This CDR3 has 16 amino acids. Per germline, CDR1 MDHEN and CDR2 SYDVKM. CDR3 sequence reads: CASSYRLAAASYEQYF. The CDR3 DNA sequence: TGTGCCAGCAGTTACCGACTAGCGGCGGCCTCCTACGAGCAGTACTTC.

At least ten counts were recorded for this clonotype. The V call is TRBV28, the J call TRBJ2-3; TRBD2 agrees at 7 bases. The trim removed 5 bases at V and 2 bases at J, leaving 10 bases unmatched. This CDR3 region has 16 residues. CDR1 MDHEN and CDR2 SYDVKM come from the germline V gene. CDR3: CASSTSKAGDTDTQYF. CDR3 bases: TGTGCCAGCAGTACCTCGAAGGCGGGGGACACAGATACGCAGTATTTT. The whole variable domain, filled in from reference TRBV28 and TRBJ2-3, reads DVKVTQSSRYLVKRTGEKVFLECVQDMDHENMFWYRQDPGLGLRLIYFSYDVKMKEKGDIPEGYSVSREKKERFSLILESASTNQTSMYLCASSTSKAGDTDTQYFGPGTRLTVL.

The CDR3 nucleotides read TGCGCCAGCAGCCAAGGTGCGGCAGGCAGTGCTGGAAACACCATATATTTT. Translating gives CASSQGAAGSAGNTIYF. V is TRBV4-3 and J is TRBJ1-3; D unclear. The V and J ends lost 1 base and 2 bases respectively, with 15 bases between them. Germline CDR1 is LGHNA and CDR2 is YSLEER. The CDR3 loop spans 17 amino acids.

The CDR3 is CSANVGFGTGELFF. The DNA of the CDR3 is TGCAGTGCTAATGTGGGATTCGGGACCGGGGAGCTGTTTTTT. The chain employs TRBV20-1 and TRBJ2-2; D unresolved. Germline V CDR1 and CDR2: DFQATT, SNEGSKA (reference sequence). The CDR3 spans 14 residues. V was trimmed by 4 bases and J by 5 bases, leaving 14 bases between them.

In its sample, this clonotype was seen many times. V gene TRBV2 combines with J gene TRBJ2-5; the match to TRBD1 covers 7 bases. V trimming: 4 bases; J trimming: 1 base; junction bases outside the gene matches: 9. Germline lookup yields CDR1 SNHLY and CDR2 FYNNEI. This CDR3 comprises 16 residues. The CDR3 DNA reads TGTGCCAGCAGTGTAGGGGCCAGGGGGTCCCAAGAGACCCAGTACTTC. As protein: CASSVGARGSQETQYF.

The rearrangement joins TRBV20-1 to TRBJ1-6; a possible D gene is TRBD1 (5 bases). The germline V and J ends were trimmed by 5 bases and 0 bases, with 11 bases remaining between them. CDR3 length: 15 amino acids. Germline V lookup: CDR1 DFQATT, CDR2 SNEGSKA (reference sequence). CDR3 DNA: TGCAGTGCTTCCCCCGGGGGCTCCTATAATTCACCCCTCCACTTT. This gives the protein CSASPGGSYNSPLHF.

This clonotype was detected many times. The rearrangement links TRBV19 to TRBJ2-7, with TRBD2 matching 10 bases. Germline V gene lookup returns CDR1 LNHDA and CDR2 SQIVND (reference sequence). The CDR3 length is 15 residues. V lost 6 bases to trimming and J lost 2 bases; unmatched junction nucleotides: 7. For the CDR3, the DNA is TGTGCCAGTAGCGTCCAACTAGCGGGGCCCTACGAGCAGTACTTC. Protein product: CASSVQLAGPYEQYF.

The chain employs TRBV4-1 and TRBJ2-5; 9 bases agree with TRBD1. The germline CDR1 and CDR2 sequences are MGHRA and YSYEKL. CDR3 length: 15 amino acids. After removal of 4 bases from V and 5 bases from J, the junction contained 8 bases not matched to a gene. CDR3 protein: CASSLGQGRWETQYF. The DNA for the CDR3 is TGCGCCAGCAGCCTCGGACAGGGGAGGTGGGAGACCCAGTACTTC.

The rearrangement joins TRBV20-1 to TRBJ2-3; D remains ambiguous. Germline CDR1 is DFQATT and CDR2 is SNEGSKA (reference sequence). V was pared by 1 base and J by 1 base, with 15 bases between. The CDR3 runs 16 residues. CDR3 protein: CSARADIRKGTDTQYF. DNA of the CDR3: TGCAGTGCTAGAGCAGACATACGGAAAGGCACAGATACGCAGTATTTT.

This clonotype has just a few counts. The chain recombines TRBV7-2 with TRBJ1-6; no clear D. The germline V and J ends were trimmed by 1 base and 4 bases, with 17 bases remaining between them. The CDR3 runs to 18 residues. Germline loops: CDR1 SGHTA, CDR2 FQGNSA. DNA of the CDR3: TGTGCCAGCAGCTTAGTCTCGCCGACTCTTACGTATAATTCACCCCTCCACTTT. Translated: CASSLVSPTLTYNSPLHF. Based on the CDR3 plus reference TRBV7-2 and TRBJ1-6, the full variable domain is GAGVSQSPSNKVTEKGKDVELRCDPISGHTALYWYRQSLGQGLEFLIYFQGNSAPDKSGLPSDRFSAERTGGSVSTLTIQRTQQEDSAVYLCASSLVSPTLTYNSPLHFGNGTRLTVT.

CDR3 in DNA: TGCGCCAGCAGCGGGAGGGACAATGAGCAGTTCTTC. This gives the protein CASSGRDNEQFF. The gene calls are TRBV5-1 and TRBJ2-1, with TRBD2 matching over 7 bases. The CDR3 covers 12 residues. CDR1 SGHRS and CDR2 YFSETQ come from the germline V gene. V was pared by 4 bases and J by 5 bases, with 0 bases of the junction left unmatched. The complete variable domain, with remaining parts taken from reference TRBV5-1 and TRBJ2-1, reads KAGVTQTPRYLIKTRGQQVTLSCSPISGHRSVSWYQQTPGQGLQFLFEYFSETQRNKGNFPGRFSGRQFSNSRSEMNVSTLELGDSALYLCASSGRDNEQFFGPGTRLTVL.

This clonotype was seen more than once but under ten times. The V and J genes are TRBV6-2 or TRBV6-3 and TRBJ2-2; TRBD2 matches 11 bases. Germline lookup yields CDR1 MNHEY and CDR2 SVGEGT. Trimming took 6 bases from V and 2 from J; bases not matched to a gene: 8. The CDR3 has 17 amino acids. CDR3 DNA sequence: TGTGCCAGCAGAGAGCCCGGGACTAGCGGAAACACCGGGGAGCTGTTTTTT. Translating gives CASREPGTSGNTGELFF.

This chain connects TRBV25-1 to TRBJ1-4; TRBD1 is a possible D gene (5 bases). Trimming cost V 3 bases and J 4 bases, with 18 bases left between them. This CDR3 spans 17 amino acids. Germline V CDR1 and CDR2: MGHDK, SYGVNS. CDR3 sequence: CASSDPGRVSGNEKLFF. CDR3 DNA sequence: TGTGCCAGCAGTGATCCAGGCAGGGTGAGCGGTAATGAAAAACTGTTTTTT.

This clonotype was found many times. The V gene is TRBV7-8, the J gene TRBJ1-3, with TRBD1 as a possible D gene (6 bases). The V end was cut by 5 bases, the J end by 2 bases, with 13 bases between. Per the germline V gene, CDR1 is SGHVS and CDR2 is FQNEAQ. The CDR3 contains 15 residues. Written as DNA, the CDR3 is TGTGCCAGCAGCGAAACAGGGATAGCTGGAAACACCATATATTTT. Protein product: CASSETGIAGNTIYF.

This clonotype was seen many times. The V and J genes are TRBV7-8 and TRBJ1-1; D possibly corresponds to TRBD1 (5 bases). The CDR3 is 16 amino acids. V shed 1 base and J shed 3 bases, with 15 bases lying between them. In germline, CDR1 is SGHVS, CDR2 FQNEAQ. The DNA of the CDR3 is TGTGCCAGCAGCTTAGATTCCGGGGCAGGGTACACTGAAGCTTTCTTT. This gives the protein CASSLDSGAGYTEAFF.

This clonotype was counted at least ten times. The chain uses TRBV7-2 and TRBJ2-5; D call uncertain. Germline V gene sequence: CDR1 SGHTA, CDR2 FQGNSA. Trimming shortened V by 2 bases and J by 1 base, and 5 bases separated the two germline ends. The CDR3 totals 13 residues. The DNA for the CDR3 is TGTGCCAGCAGCTTAAACTCCCAAGAGACCCAGTACTTC. The encoded protein is CASSLNSQETQYF.